This T cell receptor (beta chain) was found in a study of response to subunit inactivated influenza vaccine. TCRdb processed the RT-PCR reads anew with MiXCR; each CDR3 protein has one entry. The sample yields about 520,000 distinct CDR3 sequences, about 25% seen once. V lost 4 bases and J 8 bases, leaving 11 bases between the germline ends. The CDR3 consists of 13 residues. The TCR was taken from a man aged 45 to 65 who received an inactivated influenza vaccine. This chain connects TRBV12-3 or TRBV12-4 to TRBJ2-2; the D is unclear. The sample in question was CD4+ T cells sorted from PBMCs, obtained less than 6 days after vaccination. The CDR3 bases are TGTGCCAGCAGTTGGCTGGTTACGGGGGAGCTGTTTTTT. Translation gives CASSWLVTGELFF.